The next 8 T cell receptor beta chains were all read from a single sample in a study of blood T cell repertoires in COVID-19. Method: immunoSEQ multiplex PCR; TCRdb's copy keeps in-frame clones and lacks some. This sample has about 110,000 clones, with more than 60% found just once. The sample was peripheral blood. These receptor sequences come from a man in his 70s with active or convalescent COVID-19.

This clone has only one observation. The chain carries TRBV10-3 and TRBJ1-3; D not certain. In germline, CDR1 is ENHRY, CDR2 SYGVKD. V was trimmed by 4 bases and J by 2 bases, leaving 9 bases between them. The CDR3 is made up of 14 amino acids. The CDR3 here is CAISGAGTGNTIYF. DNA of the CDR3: TGTGCCATCAGTGGGGCGGGTACTGGAAACACCATATATTTT.

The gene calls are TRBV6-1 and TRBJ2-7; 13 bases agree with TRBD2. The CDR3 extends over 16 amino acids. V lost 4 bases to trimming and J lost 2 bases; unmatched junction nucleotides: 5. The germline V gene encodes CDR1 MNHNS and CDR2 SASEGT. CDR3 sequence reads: CASSVGLAGDPYEQYF. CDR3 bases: TGTGCCAGCAGTGTCGGACTAGCGGGAGATCCCTACGAGCAGTACTTC.

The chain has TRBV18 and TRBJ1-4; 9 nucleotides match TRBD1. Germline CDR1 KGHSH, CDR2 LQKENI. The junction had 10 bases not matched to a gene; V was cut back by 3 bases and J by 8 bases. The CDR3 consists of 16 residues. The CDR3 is CASSPTRGQGGEKLFF. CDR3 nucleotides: TGTGCCAGCTCACCTACCCGGGGACAGGGCGGGGAAAAACTGTTTTTT.

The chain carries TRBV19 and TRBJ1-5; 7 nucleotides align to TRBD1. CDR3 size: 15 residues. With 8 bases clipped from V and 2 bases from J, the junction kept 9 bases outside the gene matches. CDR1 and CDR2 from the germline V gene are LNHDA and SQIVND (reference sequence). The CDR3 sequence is CASGKGGAGNQPQHF. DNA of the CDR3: TGTGCCAGTGGGAAAGGGGGCGCCGGCAATCAGCCCCAGCATTTT.

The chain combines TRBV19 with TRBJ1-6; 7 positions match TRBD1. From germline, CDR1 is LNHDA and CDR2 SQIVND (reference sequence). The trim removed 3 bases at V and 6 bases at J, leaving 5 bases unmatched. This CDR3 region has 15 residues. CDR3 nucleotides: TGTGCCAGTAGTATTTCCCCAGGGGGTAATTCACCCCTCCACTTT. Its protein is CASSISPGGNSPLHF. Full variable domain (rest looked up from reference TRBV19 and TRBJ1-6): DGGITQSPKYLFRKEGQNVTLSCEQNLNHDAMYWYRQDPGQGLRLIYYSQIVNDFQKGDIAEGYSVSREKKESFPLTVTSAQKNPTAFYLCASSISPGGNSPLHFGNGTRLTVT.

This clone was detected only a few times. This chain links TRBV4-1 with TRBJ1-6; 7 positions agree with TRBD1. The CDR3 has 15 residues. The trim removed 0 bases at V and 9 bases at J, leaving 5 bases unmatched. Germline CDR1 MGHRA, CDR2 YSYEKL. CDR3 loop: CASSQEVGGSSPLHF. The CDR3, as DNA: TGCGCCAGCAGCCAAGAGGTAGGGGGCTCTTCACCCCTCCACTTT.

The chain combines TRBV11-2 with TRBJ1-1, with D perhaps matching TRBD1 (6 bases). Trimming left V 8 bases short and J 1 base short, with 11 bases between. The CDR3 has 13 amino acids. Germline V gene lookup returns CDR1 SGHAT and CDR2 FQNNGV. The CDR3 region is CASAADRNTEAFF. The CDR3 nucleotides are TGTGCCAGCGCCGCGGACAGGAACACTGAAGCTTTCTTT. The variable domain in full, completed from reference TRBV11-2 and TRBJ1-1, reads EAGVAQSPRYKIIEKRQSVAFWCNPISGHATLYWYQQILGQGPKLLIQFQNNGVVDDSQLPKDRFSAERLKGVDSTLKIQPAKLEDSAVYLCASAADRNTEAFFGQGTRLTVV.

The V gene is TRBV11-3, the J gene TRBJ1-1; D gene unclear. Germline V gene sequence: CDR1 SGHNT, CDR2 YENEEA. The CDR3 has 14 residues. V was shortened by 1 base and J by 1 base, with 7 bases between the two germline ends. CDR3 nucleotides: TGTGCCAGCAGCTTAGGACACGAGAACACTGAAGCTTTCTTT. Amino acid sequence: CASSLGHENTEAFF.